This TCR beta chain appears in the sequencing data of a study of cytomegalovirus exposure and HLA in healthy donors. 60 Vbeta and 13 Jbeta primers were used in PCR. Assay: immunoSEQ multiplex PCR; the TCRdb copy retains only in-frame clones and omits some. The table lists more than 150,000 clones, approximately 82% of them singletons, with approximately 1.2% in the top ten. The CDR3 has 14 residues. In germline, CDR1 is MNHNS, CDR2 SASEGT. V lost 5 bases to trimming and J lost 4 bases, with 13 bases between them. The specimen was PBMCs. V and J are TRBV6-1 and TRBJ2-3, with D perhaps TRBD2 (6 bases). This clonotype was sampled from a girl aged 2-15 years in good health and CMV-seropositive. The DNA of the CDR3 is TGTGCCAGCAGTACCCTAGCGAGATCAGATACGCAGTATTTT. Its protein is CASSTLARSDTQYF.